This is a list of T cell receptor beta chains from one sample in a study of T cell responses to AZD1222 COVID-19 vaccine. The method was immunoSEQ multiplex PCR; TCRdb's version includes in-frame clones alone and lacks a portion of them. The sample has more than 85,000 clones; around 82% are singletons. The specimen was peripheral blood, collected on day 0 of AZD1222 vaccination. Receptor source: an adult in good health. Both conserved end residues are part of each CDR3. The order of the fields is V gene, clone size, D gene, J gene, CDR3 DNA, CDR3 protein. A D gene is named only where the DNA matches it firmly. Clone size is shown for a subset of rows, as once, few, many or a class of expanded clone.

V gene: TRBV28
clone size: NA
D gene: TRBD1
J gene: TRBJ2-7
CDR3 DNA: TGTGCCAGCAGCAACAGGGGGAGAGTCAGTTACGAGCAGTACTTC
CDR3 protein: CASSNRGRVSYEQYF

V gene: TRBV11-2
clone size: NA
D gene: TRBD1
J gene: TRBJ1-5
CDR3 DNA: TGTGCCAGCAGCTTACAGGGGGCCCAGCCCCAGCATTTT
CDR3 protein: CASSLQGAQPQHF

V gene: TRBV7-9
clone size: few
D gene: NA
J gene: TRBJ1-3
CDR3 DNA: TGTGCCAGCAGCTTGGAGGGATCTGGAAACACCATATATTTT
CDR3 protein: CASSLEGSGNTIYF

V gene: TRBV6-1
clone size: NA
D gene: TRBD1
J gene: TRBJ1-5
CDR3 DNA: TGTGCCAGCAGTGCGCCGCAAGGACAGGGGGCGCGTAGCAATCAGCCCCAGCATTTT
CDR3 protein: CASSAPQGQGARSNQPQHF

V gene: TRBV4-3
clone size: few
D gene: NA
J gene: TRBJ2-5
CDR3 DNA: TGCGCCAGCAGCCAAGGGCAATTAGCGACCCAGTACTTC
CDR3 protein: CASSQGQLATQYF

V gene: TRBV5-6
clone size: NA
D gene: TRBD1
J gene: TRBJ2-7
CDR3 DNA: TGTGCCAGCAGCCTTGGGACAGGGCTATACGAGCAGTACTTC
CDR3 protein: CASSLGTGLYEQYF

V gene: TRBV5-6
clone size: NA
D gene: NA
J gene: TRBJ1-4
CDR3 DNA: TGTGCCAGCAGCTTGGTGGAAACTAATGAAAAACTGTTTTTT
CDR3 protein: CASSLVETNEKLFF

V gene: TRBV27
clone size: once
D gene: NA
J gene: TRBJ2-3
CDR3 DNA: TGTGCCAGCGGGCTCCGGGCCTGGGGAGATACGCAGTATTTT
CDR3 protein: CASGLRAWGDTQYF

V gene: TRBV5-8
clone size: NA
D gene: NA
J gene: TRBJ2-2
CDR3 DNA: TGTGCCAGCAGCCATGGGCAACTCGCGAACACCGGGGAGCTGTTTTTT
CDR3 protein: CASSHGQLANTGELFF

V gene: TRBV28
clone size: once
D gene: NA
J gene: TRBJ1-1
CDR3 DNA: TGTGCCAGCAGTTCCGGACAGTTCAACACTGAAGCTTTCTTT
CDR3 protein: CASSSGQFNTEAFF

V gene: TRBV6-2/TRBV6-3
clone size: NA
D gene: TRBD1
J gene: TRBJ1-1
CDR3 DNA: TGTGCCAGCAGTTCCACTGACAGGGGGCTCACTGAAGCTTTCTTT
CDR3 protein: CASSSTDRGLTEAFF

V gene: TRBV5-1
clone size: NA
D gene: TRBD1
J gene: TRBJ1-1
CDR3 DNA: TGCGCCAGCAGCTCCCAGGACAGGGAAGCTTTCTTT
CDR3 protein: CASSSQDREAFF

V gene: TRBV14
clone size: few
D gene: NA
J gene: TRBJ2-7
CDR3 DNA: TGTGCCAGCAGCCCAACGGCGGGGCCCGCCTACGAGCAGTACTTC
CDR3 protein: CASSPTAGPAYEQYF

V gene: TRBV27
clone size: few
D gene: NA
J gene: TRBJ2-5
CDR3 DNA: TGTGCCAGCAGTCTCCGAGGGTATCAAGAGACCCAGTACTTC
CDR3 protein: CASSLRGYQETQYF

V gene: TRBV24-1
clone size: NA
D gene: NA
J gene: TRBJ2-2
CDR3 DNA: TGTGCCACCGGTAGGGGGGCCGGGGAGCTGTTTTTT
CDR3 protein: CATGRGAGELFF

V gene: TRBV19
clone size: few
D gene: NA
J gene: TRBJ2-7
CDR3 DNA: TGTGCCAGTAGTATAGAGCCCAGCGGCAACGAGCAGTACTTC
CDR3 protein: CASSIEPSGNEQYF

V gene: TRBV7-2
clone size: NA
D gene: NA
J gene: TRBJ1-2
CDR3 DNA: TGTGCCAGCAGCCTTGGAAGTACCATCTATGGCTACACCTTC
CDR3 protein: CASSLGSTIYGYTF

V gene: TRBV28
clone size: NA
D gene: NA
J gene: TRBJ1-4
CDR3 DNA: TGTGCCAGCAGTTTGGGAGGAATAGGCGAGGAATCTGAAAAACTGTTTTTT
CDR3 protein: CASSLGGIGEESEKLFF

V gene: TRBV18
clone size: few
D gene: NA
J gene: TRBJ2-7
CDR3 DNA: TGTGCCAGCTCATACCACCGGGACGCCAGCTCCTACGAGCAGTACTTC
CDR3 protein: CASSYHRDASSYEQYF

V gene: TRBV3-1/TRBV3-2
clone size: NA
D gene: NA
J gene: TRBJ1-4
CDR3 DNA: TGTGCCAGCAGCCCAGGGGCTGGCAATGAAAAACTGTTTTTT
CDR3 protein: CASSPGAGNEKLFF

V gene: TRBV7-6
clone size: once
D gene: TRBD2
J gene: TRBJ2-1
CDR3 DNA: TGTGCCAGCAGCGTAAAACTAGCGGGGGGATCCTACAATGAGCAGTTCTTC
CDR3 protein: CASSVKLAGGSYNEQFF

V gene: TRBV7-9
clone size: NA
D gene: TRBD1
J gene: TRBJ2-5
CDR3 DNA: TGTGCCAGCAGCAACCTTTTGGGACAGCAAGAGACCCAGTACTTC
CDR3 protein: CASSNLLGQQETQYF

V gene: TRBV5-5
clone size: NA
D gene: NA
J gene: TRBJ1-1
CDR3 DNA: TGTGCCAGCAGCCAGTCTCAGGGTAACACTGAAGCTTTCTTT
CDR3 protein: CASSQSQGNTEAFF

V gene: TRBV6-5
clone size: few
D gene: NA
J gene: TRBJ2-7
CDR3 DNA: TGTGCCAGCAGTCCAACGAGAGGGGATATCTACGAGCAGTACTTC
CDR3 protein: CASSPTRGDIYEQYF

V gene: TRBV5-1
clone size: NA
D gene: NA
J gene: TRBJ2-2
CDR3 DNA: TGCGCCAGCAGCTTTACCACCGGGGAGCTGTTTTTT
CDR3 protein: CASSFTTGELFF

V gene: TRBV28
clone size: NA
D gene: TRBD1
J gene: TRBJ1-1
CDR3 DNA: TGTGCCAGCAGTCTCCGGGACAGCTACACTGAAGCTTTCTTT
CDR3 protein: CASSLRDSYTEAFF

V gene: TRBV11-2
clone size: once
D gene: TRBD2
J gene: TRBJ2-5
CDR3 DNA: TGTGCCAGCAGCTCGGGACTAGCAGAGACCCAGTACTTC
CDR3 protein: CASSSGLAETQYF

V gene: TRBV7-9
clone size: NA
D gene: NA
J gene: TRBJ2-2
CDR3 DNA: TGTGCCAGCAGCTCGTCCCGGGACACAGACACCGGGGAGCTGTTTTTT
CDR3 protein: CASSSSRDTDTGELFF

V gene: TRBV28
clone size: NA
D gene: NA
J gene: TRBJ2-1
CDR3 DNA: TGTGCCAGCAGGACGAATGTCGGACTTTTCCGCTTCTTC
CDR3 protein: CASRTNVGLFRFF

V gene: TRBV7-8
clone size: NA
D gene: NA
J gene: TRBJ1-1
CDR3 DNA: TGTGCCAGCAGCTTGGACCGGGCTGGCGGCACTGAAGCTTTCTTT
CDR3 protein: CASSLDRAGGTEAFF

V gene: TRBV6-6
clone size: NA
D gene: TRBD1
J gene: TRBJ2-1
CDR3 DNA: TGTGCCAGCAGTTACGGGACAGGTCCCAATGAGCAGTTCTTC
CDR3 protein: CASSYGTGPNEQFF

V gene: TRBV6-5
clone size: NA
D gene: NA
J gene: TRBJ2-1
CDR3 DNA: TGTGCCACCTCGCGGACAAACGACTACAATGAGCAGTTCTTC
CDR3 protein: CATSRTNDYNEQFF

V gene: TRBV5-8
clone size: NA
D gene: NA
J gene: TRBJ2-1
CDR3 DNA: TGTGCCAGCAGCCCCCGTGGGGATTTAGACTACAATGAGCAGTTCTTC
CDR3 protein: CASSPRGDLDYNEQFF

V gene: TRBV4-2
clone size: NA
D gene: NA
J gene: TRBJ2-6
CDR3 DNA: TGTGCCAGCAGCCCCTCGCTCATTGGGGGTTACTCTGGGGCCAACGTCCTGACTTTC
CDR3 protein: CASSPSLIGGYSGANVLTF

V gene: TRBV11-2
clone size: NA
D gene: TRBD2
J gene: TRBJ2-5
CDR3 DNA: TGTGCCAGCAGCTTCTCGTCGGGAGGAGAGACCCAGTACTTC
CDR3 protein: CASSFSSGGETQYF

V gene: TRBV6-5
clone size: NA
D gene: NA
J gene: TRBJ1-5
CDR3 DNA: TGTGCCAGCAGACCCTATGCCAGGGGTAAACAGCCCCAGCATTTT
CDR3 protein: CASRPYARGKQPQHF

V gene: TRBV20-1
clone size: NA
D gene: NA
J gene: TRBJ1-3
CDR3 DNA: TGCAGTGCGAAGCGAGTGAGGGGCATATATTTT
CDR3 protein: CSAKRVRGIYF

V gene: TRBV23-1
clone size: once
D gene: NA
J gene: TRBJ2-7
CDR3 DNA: TGCGCCAGCAGTCAATCGCCAGACTTGTACGAGCAGTACTTC
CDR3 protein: CASSQSPDLYEQYF

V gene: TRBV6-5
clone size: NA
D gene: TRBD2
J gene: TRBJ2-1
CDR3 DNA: TGTGCCAGCAGCTCCAGCGGGAGGATCTATGAGCAGTTCTTC
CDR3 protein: CASSSSGRIYEQFF

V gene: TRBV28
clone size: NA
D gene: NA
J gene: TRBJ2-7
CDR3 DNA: TGTGCCAGCGCCTCTCTCTACGAGCAGTACTTC
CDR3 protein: CASASLYEQYF

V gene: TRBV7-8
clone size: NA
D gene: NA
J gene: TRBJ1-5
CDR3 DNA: TGTGCCAGCAGCCCCACGGCCAGGGCGGCGGTTTCAGGCAATCAGCCCCAGCATTTT
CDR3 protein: CASSPTARAAVSGNQPQHF

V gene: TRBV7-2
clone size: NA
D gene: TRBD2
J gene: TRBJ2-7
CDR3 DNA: TGTGCCAGCAGCTCGCGGACTAGCGGGAGGGGTGAGCAGTACTTC
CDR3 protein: CASSSRTSGRGEQYF

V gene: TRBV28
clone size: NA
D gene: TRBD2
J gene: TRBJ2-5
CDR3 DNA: TGTGCCAGCAGGGCCGTCGGGGCCCTCGGGGGGGAGACCCAGTACTTC
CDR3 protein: CASRAVGALGGETQYF

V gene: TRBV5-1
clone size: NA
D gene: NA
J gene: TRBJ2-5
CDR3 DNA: TGCGCCAGCAGCTTGGAAGGGATAGAGACCCAGTACTTC
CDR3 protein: CASSLEGIETQYF

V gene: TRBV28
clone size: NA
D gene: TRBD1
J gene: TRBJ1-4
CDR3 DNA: TGTGCCAGCAGTTTCTCCGGACAGGGAGAAGAAAAACTGTTTTTT
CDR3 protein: CASSFSGQGEEKLFF

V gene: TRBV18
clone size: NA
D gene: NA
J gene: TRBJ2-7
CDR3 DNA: TGTGCCAGCTCATCAGGCGGGCTACCCTACGAGCAGTACTTC
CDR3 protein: CASSSGGLPYEQYF